This T cell receptor (beta chain) was recorded in a study of T-cell memory formation after mild COVID-19 (dated by TCRdb to 2020 to 2022). With regard to the full study: Most TCR sequence clusters were specific to one of the two donors. The cohort comprised two young, previously healthy adult volunteers, one female and one male. T-cell clones expanding and contracting after mild COVID-19 in a couple of donors were tracked by longitudinal TCRalpha and TCRbeta repertoire sequencing. Study-wide conclusions, independent of this receptor: SARS-CoV-2 specificity was not confirmed for the second-wave clones peaking on day 37. From day 15 to 85, contracting clones showed balanced CD4/CD8 phenotypes, whereas a second wave of clones that expanded from day 15 to 37 leaned towards CD4+. Contracting CD4+ clones were located mainly in the CM and EM memory subsets, whereas CD8+ clones were found to be enriched in EMRA. The detection of some responding clones in pre-infection memory suggests that pre-existing cross-reactive memory T cells joined the SARS-CoV-2 response. Only a couple of mild cases were covered by the study, and larger cohorts that include severe cases with pre-infection samples were considered necessary.

Notes on this clonotype: Its antigen has not been determined. It has no much larger one-base neighbor in the sample; base qualities were not kept.

Counted from cysteine to phenylalanine, this CDR3 has 23 amino acids. The sequence is cut down to CDR3 DNA, 69 bases in frame from base 1. Via the germline V gene, CDR1 is SGHTA and CDR2 FQGNSA. V lost 4 bases and J lost 1 base, and the count of bases not matched to a germline gene is 27. Ficoll-Paque density gradient centrifugation was used to isolate PBMCs. Reads for this sample came from an Illumina NovaSeq 6000. cDNA libraries for TCRalpha and TCRbeta were prepared by 5'RACE using constant-segment primers, with sample barcodes and unique molecular identifiers added. RNA was extracted from every sample with Trizol reagent. Library amplification was performed in two PCR steps, and a second sample barcode and Illumina TruSeq adapters were introduced in the second step. Libraries were sequenced on an Illumina NovaSeq with 2 x 150 bp paired-end reads. The original methods were these. Demultiplexing of reads and collapsing into UMI-guided consensus sequences were performed with migec v1.2.7. Using mixcr v2.1.11, UMI consensuses were aligned to TRA and TRB V and J templates and then assembled into clonotypes. Clonotypes were classified as expanded or contracted when called significant by both edgeR and NoisET, with noise models trained on biological replicates. For edgeR calls, a false discovery rate-adjusted p below 0.01 and a log2 fold-change threshold of 1 were applied. As an exploratory analysis of dynamics, PCA with hierarchical clustering was applied to max-normalized trajectories of the 1000 most abundant clonotypes. Separately sequenced CD4+ and CD8+ repertoires were used to assign the CD4 or CD8 phenotype of responding clones. TCRdb reworked the public reads: Q25 trimming with fastp, MiXCR clone assembly, productive beta chains retained. Records with the same CDR3 protein are collapsed into one entry carrying the most frequent genes and DNA. It is TCRdb's table, rather than the study itself, that gives the V and J calls and clone size. The sample table records some 490,000 distinct CDR3 sequences; over 15% of these occur just once. The ten largest clones take up around 12% of the sample.

The sequencing sample was made of PBMCs or a T cell subset sorted from them (not recorded which). This sequence was found in an adult woman who had mild COVID-19 (a few samples of this study predate the infection). The sample titles of this study are shuffled in the database, so cell type and time point are left out; the donor was told from shared clones. The V gene is TRBV7-2 and the J gene is TRBJ2-3, with TRBD2 matching 9 junction bases. CDR3 reads: CASSSGRRGENSGRVIRTDTQYF. The bases read TGTGCCAGCAGCTCTGGCCGTCGGGGCGAAAATAGCGGGAGAGTGATTCGCACAGATACGCAGTATTTT.